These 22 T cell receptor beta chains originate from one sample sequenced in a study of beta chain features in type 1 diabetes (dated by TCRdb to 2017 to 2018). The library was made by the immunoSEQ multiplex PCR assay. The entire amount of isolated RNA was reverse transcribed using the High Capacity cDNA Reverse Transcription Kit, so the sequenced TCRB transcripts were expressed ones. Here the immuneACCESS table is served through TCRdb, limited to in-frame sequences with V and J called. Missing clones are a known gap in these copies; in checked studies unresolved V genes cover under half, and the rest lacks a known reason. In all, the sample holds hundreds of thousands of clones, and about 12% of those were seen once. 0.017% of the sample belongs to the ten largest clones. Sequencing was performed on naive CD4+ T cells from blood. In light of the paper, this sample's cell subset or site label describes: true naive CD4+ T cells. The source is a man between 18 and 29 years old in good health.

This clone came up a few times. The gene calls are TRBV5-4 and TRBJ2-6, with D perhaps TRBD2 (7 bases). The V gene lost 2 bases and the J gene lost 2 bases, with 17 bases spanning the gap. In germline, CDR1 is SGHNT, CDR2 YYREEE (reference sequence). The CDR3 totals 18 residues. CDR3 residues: CASSLSPVGGPGANVLTF. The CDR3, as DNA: TGTGCCAGCAGCTTAAGCCCGGTGGGGGGGCCTGGGGCCAACGTCCTGACTTTC.

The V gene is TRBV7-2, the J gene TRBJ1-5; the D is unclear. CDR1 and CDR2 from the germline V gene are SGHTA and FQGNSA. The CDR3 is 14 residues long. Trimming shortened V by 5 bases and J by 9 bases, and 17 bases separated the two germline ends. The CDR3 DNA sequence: TGTGCCAGCAGCGAAGACACAGCTTTCGGGCCCCAGCATTTT. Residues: CASSEDTAFGPQHF.

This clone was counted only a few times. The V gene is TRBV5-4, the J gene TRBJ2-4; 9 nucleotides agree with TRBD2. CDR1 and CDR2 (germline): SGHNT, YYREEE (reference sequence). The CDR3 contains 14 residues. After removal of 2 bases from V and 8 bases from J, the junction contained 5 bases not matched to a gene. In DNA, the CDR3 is TGTGCCAGCAGCTTTAGCGGGAGTTCAGACATTCAGTACTTC. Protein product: CASSFSGSSDIQYF. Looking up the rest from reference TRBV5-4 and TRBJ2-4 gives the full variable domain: ETGVTQSPTHLIKTRGQQVTLRCSSQSGHNTVSWYQQALGQGPQFIFQYYREEENGRGNFPPRFSGLQFPNYSSELNVNALELDDSALYLCASSFSGSSDIQYFGAGTRLSVL.

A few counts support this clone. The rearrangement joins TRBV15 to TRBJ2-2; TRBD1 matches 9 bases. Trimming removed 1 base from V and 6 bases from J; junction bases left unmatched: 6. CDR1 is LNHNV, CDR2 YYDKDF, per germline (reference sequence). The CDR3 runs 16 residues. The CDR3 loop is CATSRGDRDNAGELFF. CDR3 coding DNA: TGTGCCACCAGCAGAGGGGACAGGGATAATGCCGGGGAGCTGTTTTTT.

The CDR3 nucleotides read TGTGCCAGCTCACCATCCCCCTTGAGCTCCTACGAGCAGTACTTC. Translated: CASSPSPLSSYEQYF. The V call is TRBV18, the J call TRBJ2-7; unclear D gene. Germline V gene sequence: CDR1 KGHSH, CDR2 LQKENI. The CDR3 sequence is 15 residues long. V was shortened by 2 bases and J by 0 bases, with 11 bases between the two germline ends.

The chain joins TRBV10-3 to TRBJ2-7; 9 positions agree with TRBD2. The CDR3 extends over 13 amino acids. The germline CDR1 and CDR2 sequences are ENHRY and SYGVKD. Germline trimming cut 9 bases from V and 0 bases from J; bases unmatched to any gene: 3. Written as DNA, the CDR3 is TGTGCCATTAGTAGCGGGAGCTCCTACGAGCAGTACTTC. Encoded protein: CAISSGSSYEQYF.

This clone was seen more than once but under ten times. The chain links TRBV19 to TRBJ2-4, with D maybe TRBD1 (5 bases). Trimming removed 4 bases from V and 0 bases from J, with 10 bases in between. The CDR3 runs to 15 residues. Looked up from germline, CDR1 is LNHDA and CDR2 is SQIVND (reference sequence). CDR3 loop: CASSKTVLAKNIQYF. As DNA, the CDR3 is TGTGCCAGTAGTAAGACAGTTTTAGCCAAAAACATTCAGTACTTC.

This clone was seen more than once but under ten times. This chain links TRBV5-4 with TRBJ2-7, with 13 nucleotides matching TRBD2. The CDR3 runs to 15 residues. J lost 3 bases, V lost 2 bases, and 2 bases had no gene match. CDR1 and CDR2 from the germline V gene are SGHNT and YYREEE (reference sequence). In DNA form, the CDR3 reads TGTGCCAGCAGCTTCGGACTAGCGGGGGTCTACGAGCAGTACTTC. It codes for CASSFGLAGVYEQYF.

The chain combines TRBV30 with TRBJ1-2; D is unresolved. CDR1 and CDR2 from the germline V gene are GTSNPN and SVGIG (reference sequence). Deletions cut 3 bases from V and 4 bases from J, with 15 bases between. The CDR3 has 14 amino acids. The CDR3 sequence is CAWSVRRKSYGYTF. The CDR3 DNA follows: TGTGCCTGGAGCGTTCGGAGGAAGAGCTATGGCTACACCTTC. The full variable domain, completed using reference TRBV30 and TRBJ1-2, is SQTIHQWPATLVQPVGSPLSLECTVEGTSNPNLYWYRQAAGRGLQLLFYSVGIGQISSEVPQNLSASRPQDRQFILSSKKLLLSDSGFYLCAWSVRRKSYGYTFGSGTRLTVV.

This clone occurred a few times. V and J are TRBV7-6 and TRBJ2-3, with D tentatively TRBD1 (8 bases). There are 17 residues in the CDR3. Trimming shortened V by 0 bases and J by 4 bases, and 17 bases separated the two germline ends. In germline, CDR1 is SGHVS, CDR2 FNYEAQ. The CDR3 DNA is TGTGCCAGCAGCTTAGCGGGGGGGCAGGGGGCTGCAGATACGCAGTATTTT. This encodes CASSLAGGQGAADTQYF.

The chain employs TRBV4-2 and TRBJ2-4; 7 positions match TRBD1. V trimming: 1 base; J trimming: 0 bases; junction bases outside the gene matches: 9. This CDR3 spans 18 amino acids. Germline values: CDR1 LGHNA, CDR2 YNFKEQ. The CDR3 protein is CASSQGGPGQLAKNIQYF. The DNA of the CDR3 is TGTGCCAGCAGCCAAGGGGGACCGGGACAGCTAGCCAAAAACATTCAGTACTTC.

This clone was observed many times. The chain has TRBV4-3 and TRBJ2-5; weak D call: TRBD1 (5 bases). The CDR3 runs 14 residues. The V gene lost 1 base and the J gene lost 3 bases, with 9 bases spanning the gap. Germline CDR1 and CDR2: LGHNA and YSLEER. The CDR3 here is CASSQGPTEETQYF. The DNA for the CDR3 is TGCGCCAGCAGCCAAGGGCCGACAGAAGAGACCCAGTACTTC.

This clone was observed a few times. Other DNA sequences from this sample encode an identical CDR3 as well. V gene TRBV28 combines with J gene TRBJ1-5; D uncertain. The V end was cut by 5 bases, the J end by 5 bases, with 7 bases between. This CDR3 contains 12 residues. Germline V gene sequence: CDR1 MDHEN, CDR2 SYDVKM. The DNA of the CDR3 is TGTGCCAGCAGTCCGGGGTATCAGCCCCAGCATTTT. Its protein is CASSPGYQPQHF.

The DNA for the CDR3 is TGTGCCAGCAGCCTCCGGGACAGCCATGGCTACACCTTC. Translated: CASSLRDSHGYTF. The chain recombines TRBV7-2 with TRBJ1-2; 7 nucleotides match TRBD1. J gave up 6 bases and V 5 bases, and 6 bases lay outside the gene matches. Germline assignment: CDR1 SGHTA and CDR2 FQGNSA. The CDR3 sequence is 13 residues long.

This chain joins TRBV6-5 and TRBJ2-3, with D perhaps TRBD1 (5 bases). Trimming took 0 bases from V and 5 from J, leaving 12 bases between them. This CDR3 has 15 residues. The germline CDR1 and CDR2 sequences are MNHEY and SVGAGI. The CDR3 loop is CASSYSGPKGDTQYF. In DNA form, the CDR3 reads TGTGCCAGCAGTTACTCGGGGCCGAAAGGAGATACGCAGTATTTT.

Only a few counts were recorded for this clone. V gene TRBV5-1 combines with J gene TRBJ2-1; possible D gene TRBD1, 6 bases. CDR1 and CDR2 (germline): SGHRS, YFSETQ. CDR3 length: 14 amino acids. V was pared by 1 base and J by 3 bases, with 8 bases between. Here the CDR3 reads CASSLSRGYNEQFF. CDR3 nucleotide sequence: TGCGCCAGCAGCTTGAGCAGGGGCTACAATGAGCAGTTCTTC.

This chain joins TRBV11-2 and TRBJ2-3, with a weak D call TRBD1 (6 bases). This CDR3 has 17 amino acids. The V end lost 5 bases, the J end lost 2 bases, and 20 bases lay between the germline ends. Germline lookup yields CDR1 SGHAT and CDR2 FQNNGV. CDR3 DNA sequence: TGTGCCAGCAGCACCTCCGGGACACCAAGACCCACAGATACGCAGTATTTT. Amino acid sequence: CASSTSGTPRPTDTQYF.

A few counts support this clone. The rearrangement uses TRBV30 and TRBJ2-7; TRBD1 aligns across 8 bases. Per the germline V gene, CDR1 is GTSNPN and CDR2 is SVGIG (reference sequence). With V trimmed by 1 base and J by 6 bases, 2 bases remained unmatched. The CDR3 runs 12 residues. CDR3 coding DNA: TGTGCCTGGAGTGGGACAGGGTTCGAGCAGTACTTC. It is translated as CAWSGTGFEQYF.

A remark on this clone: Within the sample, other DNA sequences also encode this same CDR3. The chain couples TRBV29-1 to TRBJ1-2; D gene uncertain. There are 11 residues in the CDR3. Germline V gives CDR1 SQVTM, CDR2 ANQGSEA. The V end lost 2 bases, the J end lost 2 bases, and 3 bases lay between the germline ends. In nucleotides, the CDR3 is TGCAGCGTTGAACTAAACTATGGCTACACCTTC. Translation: CSVELNYGYTF.

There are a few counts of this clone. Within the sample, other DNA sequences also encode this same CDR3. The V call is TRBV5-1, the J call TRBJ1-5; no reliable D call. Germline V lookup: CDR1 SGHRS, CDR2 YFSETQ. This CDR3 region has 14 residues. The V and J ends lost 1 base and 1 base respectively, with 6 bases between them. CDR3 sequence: CASSLSGSNQPQHF. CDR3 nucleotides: TGCGCCAGCAGCTTGTCGGGGAGCAATCAGCCCCAGCATTTT.

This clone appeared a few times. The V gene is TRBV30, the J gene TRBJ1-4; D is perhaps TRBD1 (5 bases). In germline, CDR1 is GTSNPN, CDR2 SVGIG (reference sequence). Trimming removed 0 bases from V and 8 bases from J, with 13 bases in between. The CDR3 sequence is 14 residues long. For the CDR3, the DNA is TGTGCCTGGAGTGTAGGGGCTAAGAGGGAAAAACTGTTTTTT. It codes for CAWSVGAKREKLFF.

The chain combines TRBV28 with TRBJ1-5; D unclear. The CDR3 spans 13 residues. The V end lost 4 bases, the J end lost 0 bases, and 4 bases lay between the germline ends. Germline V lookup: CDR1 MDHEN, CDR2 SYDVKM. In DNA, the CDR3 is TGTGCCAGCAGTTCTCCTAGCAATCAGCCCCAGCATTTT. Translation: CASSSPSNQPQHF. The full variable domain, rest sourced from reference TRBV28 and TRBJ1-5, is DVKVTQSSRYLVKRTGEKVFLECVQDMDHENMFWYRQDPGLGLRLIYFSYDVKMKEKGDIPEGYSVSREKKERFSLILESASTNQTSMYLCASSSPSNQPQHFGDGTRLSIL.